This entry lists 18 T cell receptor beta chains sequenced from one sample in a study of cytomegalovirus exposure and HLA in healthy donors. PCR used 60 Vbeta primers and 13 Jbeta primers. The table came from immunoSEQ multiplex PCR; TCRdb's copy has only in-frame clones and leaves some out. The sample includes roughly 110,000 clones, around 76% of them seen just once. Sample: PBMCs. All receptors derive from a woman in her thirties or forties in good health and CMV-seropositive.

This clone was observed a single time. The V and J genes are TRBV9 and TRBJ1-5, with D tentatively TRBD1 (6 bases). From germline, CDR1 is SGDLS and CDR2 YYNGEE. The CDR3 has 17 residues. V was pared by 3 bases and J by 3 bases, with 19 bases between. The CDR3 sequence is CASSGAKQGGDNQPQHF. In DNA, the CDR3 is TGTGCCAGCAGCGGCGCCAAGCAAGGGGGTGACAATCAGCCCCAGCATTTT.

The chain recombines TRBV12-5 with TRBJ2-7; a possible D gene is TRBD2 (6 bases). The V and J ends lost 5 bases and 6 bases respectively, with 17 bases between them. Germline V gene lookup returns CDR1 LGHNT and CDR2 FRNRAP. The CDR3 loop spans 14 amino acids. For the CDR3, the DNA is TGTGCTAGTGGTCCATACATTCTGGGGGGCGAGCAGTACTTC. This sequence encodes CASGPYILGGEQYF.

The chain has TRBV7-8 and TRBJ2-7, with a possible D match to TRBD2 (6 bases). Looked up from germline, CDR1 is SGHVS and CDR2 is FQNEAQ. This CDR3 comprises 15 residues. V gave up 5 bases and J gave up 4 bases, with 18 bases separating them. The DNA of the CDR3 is TGTGCCAGCAGCAGCCGGGACTTACCCTTTTACGAGCAGTACTTC. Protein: CASSSRDLPFYEQYF.

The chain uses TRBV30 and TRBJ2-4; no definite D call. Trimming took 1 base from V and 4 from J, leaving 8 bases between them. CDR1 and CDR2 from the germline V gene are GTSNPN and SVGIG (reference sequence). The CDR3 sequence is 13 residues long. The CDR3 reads CAWSAYRKNIQYF. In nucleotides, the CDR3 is TGTGCCTGGAGTGCTTACAGAAAAAACATTCAGTACTTC. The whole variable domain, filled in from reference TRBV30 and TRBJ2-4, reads SQTIHQWPATLVQPVGSPLSLECTVEGTSNPNLYWYRQAAGRGLQLLFYSVGIGQISSEVPQNLSASRPQDRQFILSSKKLLLSDSGFYLCAWSAYRKNIQYFGAGTRLSVL.

The CDR3 protein is CSLGQVNEQFF. CDR3 sequence (DNA): TGCAGCTTAGGACAGGTTAATGAGCAGTTCTTC. The chain links TRBV29-1 to TRBJ2-1; 7 bases are shared with TRBD1. The J segment lost 7 bases and the V segment lost 8 bases, leaving 5 bases of the junction unmatched. This CDR3 comprises 11 residues. CDR1 and CDR2 from the germline V gene are SQVTM and ANQGSEA.

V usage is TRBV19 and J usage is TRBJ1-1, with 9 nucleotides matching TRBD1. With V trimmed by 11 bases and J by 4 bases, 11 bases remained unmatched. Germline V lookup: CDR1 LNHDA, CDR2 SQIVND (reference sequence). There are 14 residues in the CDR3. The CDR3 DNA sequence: TGTGCCGTCCCACGGGGACAGGGTCTCACTGAAGCTTTCTTT. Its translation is CAVPRGQGLTEAFF.

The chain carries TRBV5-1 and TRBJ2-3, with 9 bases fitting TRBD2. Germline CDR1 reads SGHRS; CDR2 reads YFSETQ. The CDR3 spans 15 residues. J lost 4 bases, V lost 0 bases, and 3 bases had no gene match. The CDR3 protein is CASSLGRGGADTQYF. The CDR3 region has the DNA TGCGCCAGCAGCTTGGGGCGGGGGGGTGCAGATACGCAGTATTTT. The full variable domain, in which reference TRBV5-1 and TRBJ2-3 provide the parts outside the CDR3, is KAGVTQTPRYLIKTRGQQVTLSCSPISGHRSVSWYQQTPGQGLQFLFEYFSETQRNKGNFPGRFSGRQFSNSRSEMNVSTLELGDSALYLCASSLGRGGADTQYFGPGTRLTVL.

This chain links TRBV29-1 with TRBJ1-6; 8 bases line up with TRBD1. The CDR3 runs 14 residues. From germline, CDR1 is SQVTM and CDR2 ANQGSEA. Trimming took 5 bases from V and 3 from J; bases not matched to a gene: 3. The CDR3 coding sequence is TGCAGCGTTCGCGACAGGGGCTATAATTCACCCCTCCACTTT. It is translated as CSVRDRGYNSPLHF.

DNA for the CDR3: TGTGCCAGCAGCATCAGAGACAGGGGATCCAACATTCAGTACTTC. Translated: CASSIRDRGSNIQYF. The chain couples TRBV7-9 to TRBJ2-4; 8 bases match TRBD1. Per germline, CDR1 SEHNR and CDR2 FQNEAQ (reference sequence). The J segment lost 7 bases and the V segment lost 5 bases, leaving 10 bases of the junction unmatched. CDR3 length: 15 residues.

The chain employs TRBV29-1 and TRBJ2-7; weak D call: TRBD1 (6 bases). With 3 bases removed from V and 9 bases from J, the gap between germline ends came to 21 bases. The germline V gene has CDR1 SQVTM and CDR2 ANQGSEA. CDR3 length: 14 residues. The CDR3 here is CSVDPGTPMRGQYF. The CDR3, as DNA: TGCAGCGTTGACCCCGGGACACCCATGAGAGGGCAGTACTTC.

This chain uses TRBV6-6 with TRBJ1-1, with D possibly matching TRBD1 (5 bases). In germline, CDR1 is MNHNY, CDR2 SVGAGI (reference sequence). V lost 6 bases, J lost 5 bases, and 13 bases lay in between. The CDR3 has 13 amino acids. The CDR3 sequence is CASSREARTEAFF. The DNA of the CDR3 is TGTGCCAGCAGCAGGGAGGCCCGAACTGAAGCTTTCTTT.

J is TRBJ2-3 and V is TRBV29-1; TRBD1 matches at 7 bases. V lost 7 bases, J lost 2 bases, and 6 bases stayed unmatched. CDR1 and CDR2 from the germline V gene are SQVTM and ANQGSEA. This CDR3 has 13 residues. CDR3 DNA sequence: TGCAGCGAACGACAGGGCCCCACAGATACGCAGTATTTT. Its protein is CSERQGPTDTQYF.

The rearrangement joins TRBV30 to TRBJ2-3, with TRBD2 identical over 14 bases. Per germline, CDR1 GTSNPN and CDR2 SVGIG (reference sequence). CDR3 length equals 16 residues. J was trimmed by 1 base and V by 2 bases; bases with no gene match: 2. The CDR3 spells CAWSKGLAGGTDTQYF. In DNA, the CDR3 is TGTGCCTGGAGTAAGGGACTAGCGGGGGGCACAGATACGCAGTATTTT.

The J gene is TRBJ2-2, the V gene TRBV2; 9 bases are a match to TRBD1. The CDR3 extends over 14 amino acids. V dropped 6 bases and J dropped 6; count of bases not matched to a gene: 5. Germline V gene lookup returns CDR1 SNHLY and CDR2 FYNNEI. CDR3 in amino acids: CASRVDRGSGELFF. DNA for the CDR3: TGTGCCAGCAGAGTCGACAGGGGGTCCGGGGAGCTGTTTTTT.

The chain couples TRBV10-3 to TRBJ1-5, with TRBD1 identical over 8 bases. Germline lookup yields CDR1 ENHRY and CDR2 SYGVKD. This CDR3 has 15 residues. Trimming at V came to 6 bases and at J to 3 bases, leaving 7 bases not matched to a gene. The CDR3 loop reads CAIRKKTGVNQPQHF. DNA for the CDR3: TGTGCCATCAGAAAGAAGACAGGGGTCAATCAGCCCCAGCATTTT.

The CDR3 nucleotides read TGCGCCAGCAGCCAAGGTGGACAGGGGAAGGGCGGGGAGCTGTTTTTT. Residues: CASSQGGQGKGGELFF. The J gene is TRBJ2-2, the V gene TRBV4-1; TRBD1 agrees at 9 bases. CDR1 is MGHRA, CDR2 YSYEKL, per germline. V shed 1 base, J shed 7 bases, and the junction held 7 bases outside the gene matches. This CDR3 is built from 16 residues.

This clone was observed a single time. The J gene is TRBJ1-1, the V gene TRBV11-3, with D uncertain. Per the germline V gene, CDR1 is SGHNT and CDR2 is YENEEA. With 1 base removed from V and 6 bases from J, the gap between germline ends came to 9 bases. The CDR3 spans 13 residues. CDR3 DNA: TGTGCCAGCAGCTTAGGGAACGGGGCTGAAGCTTTCTTT. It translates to CASSLGNGAEAFF.

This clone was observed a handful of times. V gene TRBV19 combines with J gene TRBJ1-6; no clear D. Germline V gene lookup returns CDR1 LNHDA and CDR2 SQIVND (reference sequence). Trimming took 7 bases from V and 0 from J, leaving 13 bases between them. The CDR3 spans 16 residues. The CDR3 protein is CASTTREFSYNSPLHF. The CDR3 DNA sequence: TGTGCCAGTACCACCCGGGAATTCTCCTATAATTCACCCCTCCACTTT.